Below, 24 T cell receptor beta chains from the same sample are listed, as sequenced in a study of shared clonotypes between healthy human individuals. TCRdb's table, derived via immunoSEQ multiplex PCR, lists solely in-frame clones and lacks some. The sample has nearly 1 million clones; about three quarters are singletons. The specimen was memory CD4+ T cells sorted from blood. Noted subset: CD45RA-negative fraction. These TCRs come from a man aged 18-30 years in good health.

This chain connects TRBV19 to TRBJ2-1, with 9 bases aligning to TRBD1. The germline gives CDR1 LNHDA, CDR2 SQIVND (reference sequence). V gave up 5 bases and J gave up 8 bases; unmatched junction bases: 10. The CDR3 is made up of 15 amino acids. CDR3 sequence (DNA): TGTGCCAGTAGTCTCCAGGGACAGGGTTACCATGAGCAGTTCTTC. Translation gives CASSLQGQGYHEQFF.

This clone was found many times. Other DNA sequences in this sample translate to the same CDR3. This sequence joins TRBV18 and TRBJ2-1; D remains ambiguous. The V gene's germline CDR1 is KGHSH and CDR2 LQKENI. The CDR3 contains 11 residues. V lost 3 bases and J lost 5, with 2 bases in between. The CDR3 bases are TGTGCCAGCTCACCCAACAATGAGCAGTTCTTC. Translation: CASSPNNEQFF.

The CDR3 bases are TGTGCCAGCAGTTTAAGGAGGGAGAACACTGAAGCTTTCTTT. Its protein is CASSLRRENTEAFF. The gene calls are TRBV28 and TRBJ1-1; no reliable D call. V was cut by 2 bases and J by 1 base, with 8 bases left in between. Germline CDR1 MDHEN, CDR2 SYDVKM. The CDR3 totals 14 residues.

Here the CDR3 DNA reads TGTGCCAGCAGTTCGACTAGGTGGGGCAATGAGCAGTTCTTC. This sequence encodes CASSSTRWGNEQFF. This sequence joins TRBV27 and TRBJ2-1, with D possibly being TRBD2 (6 bases). The CDR3 spans 14 residues. Germline V gives CDR1 MNHEY, CDR2 SMNVEV (reference sequence). The V end lost 4 bases, the J end lost 6 bases, and 13 bases lay between the germline ends.

This clone has a handful of counts. This sequence joins TRBV11-2 and TRBJ1-2, with 9 bases matching TRBD1. Germline lookup yields CDR1 SGHAT and CDR2 FQNNGV. This CDR3 spans 14 amino acids. The V gene end was trimmed by 7 bases and the J gene end by 6 bases; junction bases not matched to a gene: 9. The CDR3 loop is CASKVNRGLDGYTF. In DNA, the CDR3 is TGTGCCAGCAAGGTTAACAGGGGGCTTGATGGCTACACCTTC.

The chain combines TRBV30 with TRBJ1-2; D is perhaps TRBD1 (5 bases). This CDR3 is 14 amino acids long. Trimming stripped 5 bases from V and 2 bases from J, with 15 bases between. Looked up from germline, CDR1 is GTSNPN and CDR2 is SVGIG (reference sequence). The CDR3 coding sequence is TGTGCCTGGGCCCAGGGTACCTCGAACTATGGCTACACCTTC. Protein product: CAWAQGTSNYGYTF.

This clone showed up many times. This chain links TRBV7-2 with TRBJ1-1; a weak D match, TRBD1 (5 bases). CDR1 and CDR2 (germline): SGHTA, FQGNSA. The CDR3 sequence is 17 residues long. The V gene lost 3 bases and the J gene lost 1 base, with 18 bases spanning the gap. The DNA for the CDR3 is TGTGCCAGCAGCTTCCTATTTCCGGGACGTACGAACACTGAAGCTTTCTTT. It yields the protein CASSFLFPGRTNTEAFF.

In this sample, this clone turned up once. This chain connects TRBV18 to TRBJ1-6, with 9 bases that match TRBD1. The V segment lost 2 bases and the J segment 10 bases; nucleotides outside the gene matches: 12. The CDR3 length is 17 residues. Germline lookup yields CDR1 KGHSH and CDR2 LQKENI. This CDR3 is CASSPDSGTGLWSPLHF. In nucleotides, the CDR3 is TGTGCCAGCTCACCAGACTCCGGGACAGGGTTGTGGTCACCCCTCCACTTT.

This clone was recorded many times. The chain recombines TRBV7-9 with TRBJ2-1, with TRBD2 matching over 12 bases. This CDR3 comprises 15 residues. Germline V gene data show CDR1 as SEHNR and CDR2 as FQNEAQ (reference sequence). Losses at the gene ends were 6 bases for V and 7 bases for J; bases not matched to a gene: 7. CDR3 region: CASSRTSGKRNEQFF. In nucleotides, the CDR3 is TGTGCCAGCAGTCGGACTAGCGGGAAAAGGAATGAGCAGTTCTTC.

The CDR3, as DNA: TGTGCCAGCAGCTGGGGACAGGGGACGGCTAATTCACCCCTCCACTTT. Residues: CASSWGQGTANSPLHF. The V call is TRBV5-6, the J call TRBJ1-6, with 10 bases fitting TRBD1. Germline CDR1 reads SGHDT; CDR2 reads YYEEEE. J gave up 6 bases and V 3 bases, and 6 bases lay outside the gene matches. The CDR3 has 16 amino acids.

This chain joins TRBV7-2 and TRBJ1-5; weak D call: TRBD1 (6 bases). The CDR3 loop spans 18 amino acids. Germline-derived CDR1 and CDR2 are SGHTA and FQGNSA. V lost 5 bases and J 3 bases, leaving 23 bases between the germline ends. CDR3 loop: CASSRALTGTRSNQPQHF. The CDR3 nucleotides read TGTGCCAGCAGCCGCGCCCTAACCGGGACAAGATCCAATCAGCCCCAGCATTTT.

V usage is TRBV10-1 and J usage is TRBJ2-3; TRBD2 matches at 7 bases. J was trimmed by 0 bases and V by 6 bases; bases with no gene match: 3. From germline, CDR1 is WNHNN and CDR2 SYGVQD (reference sequence). The CDR3 extends over 14 amino acids. CDR3 in amino acids: CASSLGGSTDTQYF. In DNA form, the CDR3 reads TGCGCCAGCAGCCTCGGGGGGAGCACAGATACGCAGTATTTT.

J is TRBJ1-5 and V is TRBV18; D is perhaps TRBD1 (5 bases). The CDR3 covers 13 residues. Looked up from germline, CDR1 is KGHSH and CDR2 is LQKENI. Trimming cost V 4 bases and J 6 bases, with 10 bases left between them. This CDR3 is CASSQGIGQPQHF. DNA for the CDR3: TGTGCCAGCTCACAGGGGATTGGTCAGCCCCAGCATTTT.

The V and J genes are TRBV5-4 and TRBJ2-2; a weak D match, TRBD1 (5 bases). Germline CDR1 reads SGHNT; CDR2 reads YYREEE (reference sequence). There are 14 residues in the CDR3. Trimming left V 4 bases short and J 0 bases short, with 7 bases between. CDR3: CASSGAPNTGELFF. The CDR3 DNA reads TGTGCCAGCAGCGGGGCCCCGAACACCGGGGAGCTGTTTTTT.

This chain links TRBV5-8 with TRBJ2-5; D gene ambiguous. This CDR3 contains 16 residues. V lost 0 bases and J lost 5, with 17 bases in between. Germline CDR1 reads SGHTS; CDR2 reads YDEGEE. In nucleotides, the CDR3 is TGTGCCAGCAGCTTGGGAGGTAATCGACCTTCGGAGACCCAGTACTTC. It codes for CASSLGGNRPSETQYF.

The rearrangement uses TRBV5-1 and TRBJ2-1; D tentatively reads TRBD1 or TRBD2 (5 bases each). CDR1 is SGHRS and CDR2 is YFSETQ in the germline V gene. Trimming cost V 4 bases and J 5 bases, with 16 bases left between them. The CDR3 sequence is 15 residues long. CDR3: CASSNTGTMDNEQFF. The DNA for the CDR3 is TGCGCCAGCAGCAATACCGGGACGATGGACAATGAGCAGTTCTTC.

The gene calls are TRBV6-1 and TRBJ2-7, with D perhaps assigned TRBD1 or TRBD2 (5 bases each). CDR1 is MNHNS and CDR2 is SASEGT in the germline V gene. The V end lost 6 bases, the J end lost 2 bases, and 17 bases lay between the germline ends. This CDR3 comprises 15 residues. CDR3 sequence: CASSSNPGRTYEQYF. The CDR3 nucleotides read TGTGCCAGCAGCTCCAATCCGGGACGCACCTACGAGCAGTACTTC.

This chain connects TRBV19 to TRBJ2-7, with 9 bases identical to TRBD2. Germline V gene data show CDR1 as LNHDA and CDR2 as SQIVND (reference sequence). V shed 4 bases, J shed 6 bases, and the junction held 7 bases outside the gene matches. This CDR3 is built from 14 residues. CDR3 sequence reads: CASSTQTSGTEQYF. CDR3 sequence (DNA): TGTGCCAGTAGTACCCAGACTAGCGGAACCGAGCAGTACTTC.

DNA for the CDR3: TGTGCCAGCAATGGACAGGGGGCGCATAGTTCACCCCTCCACTTT. Its translation is CASNGQGAHSSPLHF. The chain is built from TRBV6-6 and TRBJ1-6; 11 nucleotides match TRBD1. The germline gives CDR1 MNHNY, CDR2 SVGAGI (reference sequence). V trimming: 7 bases; J trimming: 9 bases; junction bases outside the gene matches: 8. This CDR3 has 15 amino acids.

On this clone: This specimen includes other DNA sequences encoding the same CDR3. The chain uses TRBV11-2 and TRBJ1-4; maybe TRBD1 (5 bases). CDR1 is SGHAT, CDR2 FQNNGV, per germline. There are 15 residues in the CDR3. The V gene lost 5 bases and the J gene lost 0 bases, with 10 bases spanning the gap. The CDR3 protein is CASSLRGATNEKLFF. DNA of the CDR3: TGTGCCAGCAGCCTTAGGGGAGCAACTAATGAAAAACTGTTTTTT.

This chain connects TRBV18 to TRBJ1-5; TRBD1 might be the D (5 bases). This CDR3 region has 14 residues. V was shortened by 5 bases and J by 4 bases, with 12 bases between the two germline ends. From germline, CDR1 is KGHSH and CDR2 LQKENI. The CDR3 nucleotides read TGTGCCAGCTCATTAGACAGTTCAAATCAGCCCCAGCATTTT. This sequence encodes CASSLDSSNQPQHF.

A word on this clone: This same CDR3 is encoded by further DNA sequences in the sample. This CDR3 is CASSLGLADTGELFF. Here the CDR3 DNA reads TGCGCCAGCAGCTTGGGTCTAGCCGACACCGGGGAGCTGTTTTTT. The V call is TRBV5-1, the J call TRBJ2-2, with a possible D match to TRBD2 (5 bases). V lost 0 bases to trimming and J lost 3 bases, with 9 bases between them. The germline V gene encodes CDR1 SGHRS and CDR2 YFSETQ. The CDR3 loop spans 15 amino acids.

This sequence joins TRBV6-6 and TRBJ2-2; the D is unclear. The germline V and J ends were trimmed by 6 bases and 0 bases, with 14 bases remaining between them. The CDR3 is made up of 16 amino acids. CDR1 and CDR2 (germline): MNHNY, SVGAGI (reference sequence). CDR3 residues: CASSSRTDANTGELFF. CDR3 DNA sequence: TGTGCCAGCAGCTCTCGGACGGATGCGAACACCGGGGAGCTGTTTTTT.

This clone occurred once. This rearrangement joins TRBV5-1 to TRBJ2-3; 7 bases are a match to TRBD1. With 0 bases clipped from V and 1 base from J, the junction kept 8 bases outside the gene matches. This CDR3 comprises 17 residues. CDR1 and CDR2 (germline): SGHRS, YFSETQ. The CDR3: CASSLASAGGGTDTQYF. The CDR3 nucleotides read TGCGCCAGCAGCTTGGCCTCGGCAGGGGGAGGCACAGATACGCAGTATTTT.